The 32 T cell receptor beta chains in this list originate from one sample, sequenced in a study of vaccination and CD4 T cells after COVID-19 (dated by TCRdb to about 2022). Per the publication, the treatment or condition label means: roughly 11-day PBMC culture with coronavirus spike peptide pools or control peptides (ViraFEST assay). These TCRs are of unknown antigen specificity. The method was PCR. For sequencing, an Illumina iSeq 100 was employed. DNA from cultured CD4+ T cells was subjected to TCR sequencing with the Oncomine TCR Beta short-read assay at the Johns Hopkins FTIC core. The raw public reads went through TCRdb reprocessing: fastp at Q25, MiXCR clone calling, in-frame beta chains kept. Entries are consolidated by CDR3 protein sequence, retaining the most common genes and DNA. The sample data list about 17,000 distinct CDR3 sequences, and roughly 60% of these were observed just once. Clones ranked in the top ten supply approximately 11% of the sample.

Sequencing used CD4+ T cells from blood, cultured in vitro. Receptors originate from a human donor who had recovered from COVID-19.

CDR3 amino acids: CASSVTGDGAKNIQYF. As DNA, the CDR3 is TGTGCCAGCAGCGTCACAGGGGACGGGGCCAAAAACATTCAGTACTTC. The rearrangement links TRBV4-2 to TRBJ2-4; 7 bases match TRBD1. CDR1 is LGHNA and CDR2 is YNFKEQ in the germline V gene. V lost 5 bases and J lost 1; bases outside the gene matches: 8. This CDR3 has 16 amino acids.

This rearrangement joins TRBV6-1 to TRBJ1-1, with 9 bases aligning to TRBD1. Per the germline V gene, CDR1 is MNHNS and CDR2 is SASEGT. The CDR3 contains 11 residues. J was trimmed by 5 bases and V by 10 bases; bases with no gene match: 2. CDR3 in DNA: TGTGCCACAGGACAGGGGACTGAAGCTTTCTTT. Amino acid sequence: CATGQGTEAFF.

The chain carries TRBV28 and TRBJ2-7, with D unresolved. Germline lookup yields CDR1 MDHEN and CDR2 SYDVKM. V was cut by 4 bases and J by 3 bases, with 4 bases left in between. The CDR3 has 11 amino acids. Here the CDR3 DNA reads TGTGCCAGCAGTTCCCACTACGAGCAGTACTTC. As protein: CASSSHYEQYF.

The V gene is TRBV18, the J gene TRBJ2-5; D is undetermined. Germline assignment: CDR1 KGHSH and CDR2 LQKENI. The V end lost 4 bases, the J end lost 2 bases, and 5 bases lay between the germline ends. The CDR3 covers 12 residues. The CDR3, as DNA: TGTGCCAGCTCACGCCAGCAAGAGACCCAGTACTTC. Translating gives CASSRQQETQYF.

The table lists this clonotype with a few counts. The rearrangement joins TRBV11-2 to TRBJ2-5; 12 bases align to TRBD2. The CDR3 totals 17 residues. Trimming at V came to 5 bases and at J to 5 bases, leaving 12 bases not matched to a gene. CDR1 SGHAT and CDR2 FQNNGV come from the germline V gene. The CDR3 coding sequence is TGTGCCAGCAGCCCCGGACTAGCGGGATGGGGAGGGGAGACCCAGTACTTC. This gives the protein CASSPGLAGWGGETQYF. Variable domain in full (rest from reference TRBV11-2 and TRBJ2-5): EAGVAQSPRYKIIEKRQSVAFWCNPISGHATLYWYQQILGQGPKLLIQFQNNGVVDDSQLPKDRFSAERLKGVDSTLKIQPAKLEDSAVYLCASSPGLAGWGGETQYFGPGTRLLVL.

This clonotype was found once. J is TRBJ1-5 and V is TRBV2; D gene uncertain. The CDR3 length is 12 residues. CDR1 SNHLY and CDR2 FYNNEI come from the germline V gene. Trimming shortened V by 8 bases and J by 4 bases, and 9 bases separated the two germline ends. The CDR3 is CASSELNQPQHF. DNA for the CDR3: TGTGCCAGCTCCGAATTGAATCAGCCCCAGCATTTT.

This clonotype occurred a few times. This sequence joins TRBV20-1 and TRBJ2-3; a possible D gene is TRBD1 (6 bases). V gave up 1 base and J gave up 4 bases, with 18 bases separating them. CDR3 length: 16 residues. In germline, CDR1 is DFQATT, CDR2 SNEGSKA (reference sequence). The CDR3 bases are TGCAGTGCTAGAGGGGCAGGGGCCCCTTCCCCAGATACGCAGTATTTT. This gives the protein CSARGAGAPSPDTQYF.

The count of this clonotype is one. The V call is TRBV28, the J call TRBJ1-5; D perhaps matches TRBD1 (5 bases). The CDR3 spans 14 residues. CDR1 MDHEN and CDR2 SYDVKM come from the germline V gene. V was cut by 2 bases and J by 9 bases, with 14 bases left in between. The CDR3 bases are TGTGCCAGCAGTTTAGGAGGGGACGTGAGGCCCCAGCATTTT. This sequence encodes CASSLGGDVRPQHF. The whole variable domain, remainder taken from reference TRBV28 and TRBJ1-5, is DVKVTQSSRYLVKRTGEKVFLECVQDMDHENMFWYRQDPGLGLRLIYFSYDVKMKEKGDIPEGYSVSREKKERFSLILESASTNQTSMYLCASSLGGDVRPQHFGDGTRLSIL.

There are a few counts of this clonotype. This chain links TRBV20-1 with TRBJ1-1; D may be TRBD1 (5 bases). V shed 6 bases and J shed 0 bases, with 8 bases lying between them. CDR1 and CDR2 from the germline V gene are DFQATT and SNEGSKA (reference sequence). The CDR3 length is 12 residues. The CDR3 coding sequence is TGCAGTGCAAAGGGGATGAACACTGAAGCTTTCTTT. Residues: CSAKGMNTEAFF.

The V and J genes are TRBV7-8 and TRBJ2-3; D is ambiguous. V gave up 5 bases and J gave up 3 bases, with 9 bases separating them. Germline V gene sequence: CDR1 SGHVS, CDR2 FQNEAQ. The CDR3 contains 13 residues. CDR3 DNA sequence: TGTGCCAGCAGCGTTGGGTGGACAGATACGCAGTATTTT. Its translation is CASSVGWTDTQYF.

The chain is built from TRBV28 and TRBJ2-7; a weak D match, TRBD1 (5 bases). This CDR3 spans 15 amino acids. Germline V lookup: CDR1 MDHEN, CDR2 SYDVKM. With 4 bases removed from V and 5 bases from J, the gap between germline ends came to 18 bases. CDR3 in amino acids: CASSSPDNARDEQYF. CDR3 nucleotides: TGTGCCAGCAGTTCACCGGACAACGCAAGGGACGAGCAGTACTTC.

The chain is built from TRBV6-1 and TRBJ1-5, with no clear D. Germline CDR1 reads MNHNS; CDR2 reads SASEGT. The CDR3 is 15 amino acids. V shed 4 bases and J shed 2 bases, with 12 bases lying between them. The CDR3 nucleotides are TGTGCCAGCAGTGGAGCAGGTAGGGGCAATCAGCCCCAGCATTTT. This gives the protein CASSGAGRGNQPQHF.

This clonotype appeared a few times. The rearrangement links TRBV6-1 to TRBJ2-3; 9 bases align to TRBD2. The CDR3 runs 17 residues. The trim removed 5 bases at V and 4 bases at J, leaving 13 bases unmatched. CDR1 is MNHNS and CDR2 is SASEGT in the germline V gene. The DNA of the CDR3 is TGTGCCAGCAGTAGAATACCGGGACTAGCAAGCTCAGATACGCAGTATTTT. Residues: CASSRIPGLASSDTQYF.

This clonotype was seen only once. The J gene is TRBJ2-1, the V gene TRBV6-2 or TRBV6-3; D is ambiguous. V dropped 4 bases and J dropped 5 bases, with 6 bases sitting between them. The germline CDR1 and CDR2 sequences are MNHEY and SVGEGT. CDR3 length: 12 amino acids. DNA for the CDR3: TGTGCCAGCAGTTCCGATCACAATGAGCAGTTCTTC. This codes for CASSSDHNEQFF.

This CDR3 reads CASSRGESTDTQYF. The CDR3 coding sequence is TGTGCCAGCAGCCGGGGGGAGAGCACAGATACGCAGTATTTT. The V call is TRBV7-3, the J call TRBJ2-3; 7 bases are shared with TRBD2. The trim removed 5 bases at V and 0 bases at J, leaving 2 bases unmatched. The germline gives CDR1 SGHTA, CDR2 FQGTGA. The CDR3 sequence is 14 residues long.

The chain recombines TRBV19 with TRBJ2-6; D is undetermined. Trimming removed 3 bases at V and 4 bases at J, with 16 bases between. This CDR3 comprises 17 residues. The germline gives CDR1 LNHDA, CDR2 SQIVND (reference sequence). This CDR3 is CASSILGSPRGANVLTF. The CDR3 DNA reads TGTGCCAGTAGTATCCTCGGCAGCCCGAGGGGGGCCAACGTCCTGACTTTC.

J is TRBJ2-2 and V is TRBV6-1; 11 nucleotides align to TRBD1. Germline CDR1 MNHNS, CDR2 SASEGT. Germline trimming cut 7 bases from V and 7 bases from J; bases unmatched to any gene: 5. CDR3 length: 14 amino acids. CDR3 residues: CASKGQGEVGELFF. As DNA, the CDR3 is TGTGCCAGCAAGGGACAGGGGGAAGTCGGGGAGCTGTTTTTT.

Only one count was recorded for this clonotype. V and J are TRBV20-1 and TRBJ2-3; D uncertain. V was trimmed by 1 base and J by 2 bases, leaving 13 bases between them. Germline CDR1 reads DFQATT; CDR2 reads SNEGSKA (reference sequence). The CDR3 runs 15 residues. The CDR3 DNA is TGCAGTGCTAGAGTGGTGGGAAGGACCACAGATACGCAGTATTTT. Translating it yields CSARVVGRTTDTQYF.

The chain links TRBV6-1 to TRBJ2-7; 8 bases are shared with TRBD1. The V gene end was trimmed by 10 bases and the J gene end by 5 bases; junction bases not matched to a gene: 13. Germline CDR1 reads MNHNS; CDR2 reads SASEGT. The CDR3 contains 14 residues. CDR3 residues: CATKRGQVSDEQYF. DNA of the CDR3: TGTGCCACCAAGAGGGGACAGGTATCGGACGAGCAGTACTTC.

J is TRBJ2-1 and V is TRBV20-1, with D possibly TRBD1 on 6 matching bases. The germline V and J ends were trimmed by 7 bases and 6 bases, with 13 bases remaining between them. Germline V gene lookup returns CDR1 DFQATT and CDR2 SNEGSKA (reference sequence). The CDR3 covers 12 residues. CDR3 amino acids: CSVLRGSNEQFF. The DNA for the CDR3 is TGCAGTGTCCTGAGGGGGAGCAATGAGCAGTTCTTC.

The genes are TRBV30 and TRBJ1-5; D possibly corresponds to TRBD1 (5 bases). The CDR3 loop spans 14 amino acids. In germline, CDR1 is GTSNPN, CDR2 SVGIG (reference sequence). V shed 1 base and J shed 2 bases, with 9 bases lying between them. The CDR3 nucleotides read TGTGCCTGGAGTGGGGGGGTAGGCAATCAGCCCCAGCATTTT. Translation gives CAWSGGVGNQPQHF.

The rearrangement joins TRBV28 to TRBJ2-5, with 7 bases matching TRBD1. From germline, CDR1 is MDHEN and CDR2 SYDVKM. J was trimmed by 0 bases and V by 7 bases; bases with no gene match: 11. The CDR3 length is 16 residues. DNA of the CDR3: TGTGCCAGCAACCTCGGACAGGTCAAGTACCAAGAGACCCAGTACTTC. Amino acid sequence: CASNLGQVKYQETQYF.

This chain links TRBV25-1 with TRBJ1-2; no clear D. V lost 5 bases and J lost 6, with 16 bases in between. Germline V gene lookup returns CDR1 MGHDK and CDR2 SYGVNS. The CDR3 is made up of 14 amino acids. As DNA, the CDR3 is TGTGCCAGCAGTCCCGGACGGGGAAATAATGGCTACACCTTC. Protein sequence: CASSPGRGNNGYTF.

The CDR3 is CASSKQGIAFF. The DNA of the CDR3 is TGTGCCAGCAGTAAACAGGGGATAGCTTTCTTT. This chain links TRBV12-3 or TRBV12-4 with TRBJ1-1; 7 bases fit TRBD1. Trimming removed 5 bases from V and 10 bases from J; junction bases left unmatched: 4. This CDR3 comprises 11 residues.

The chain has TRBV7-3 and TRBJ2-3; 10 bases line up with TRBD2. The CDR3 extends over 19 amino acids. The ends lost 4 bases at V and 6 bases at J; junction bases unmatched: 19. Germline-derived CDR1 and CDR2 are SGHTA and FQGTGA. CDR3 in amino acids: CASSSLPRTSGRKGDTQYF. The CDR3 nucleotides are TGTGCCAGCAGCTCCTTACCTCGGACTAGCGGAAGGAAGGGCGATACGCAGTATTTT.

There are a few counts of this clonotype. The V and J genes are TRBV20-1 and TRBJ2-5; the D is unclear. Germline lookup yields CDR1 DFQATT and CDR2 SNEGSKA (reference sequence). V was cut by 1 base and J by 4 bases, with 7 bases left in between. The CDR3 extends over 12 amino acids. The CDR3: CSARATIETQYF. CDR3 coding DNA: TGCAGTGCTAGAGCTACAATAGAGACCCAGTACTTC.

The chain uses TRBV7-3 and TRBJ2-3; D may be TRBD1 or TRBD2 (7 bases each). The V end lost 5 bases, the J end lost 4 bases, and 13 bases lay between the germline ends. CDR1 is SGHTA, CDR2 FQGTGA, per germline. The CDR3 is 14 residues long. This CDR3 reads CASSIQGGSDTQYF. CDR3 coding DNA: TGTGCCAGCAGCATCCAGGGGGGGTCAGATACGCAGTATTTT. Together with reference TRBV7-3 and TRBJ2-3, the CDR3 gives the full variable domain: GAGVSQTPSNKVTEKGKYVELRCDPISGHTALYWYRQSLGQGPEFLIYFQGTGAADDSGLPNDRFFAVRPEGSVSTLKIQRTERGDSAVYLCASSIQGGSDTQYFGPGTRLTVL.

Comments on this clonotype: At one end, the junction sequence differs from germline, possibly due to a read error. This chain joins TRBV7-7 and TRBJ2-3, with 13 nucleotides matching TRBD2. The CDR3 has 16 residues. Per the germline V gene, CDR1 is SSHAT and CDR2 is FNYEAQ (reference sequence). CDR3 region: CASSPGLAGSTDTQYF. The CDR3 DNA follows: TGTGCTAGCAGCCCGGGACTAGCGGGATCCACAGATACGCAGTATTTT.

The rearrangement joins TRBV7-9 to TRBJ2-3, with 11 bases that match TRBD2. CDR1 is SEHNR and CDR2 is FQNEAQ in the germline V gene (reference sequence). This CDR3 spans 16 amino acids. The junction had 4 bases not matched to a gene; V was cut back by 5 bases and J by 0 bases. DNA of the CDR3: TGTGCCAGCAGCCTCGGACTAGCGGGTAGCACAGATACGCAGTATTTT. It is translated as CASSLGLAGSTDTQYF.

V usage is TRBV12-3 or TRBV12-4 and J usage is TRBJ1-5; 9 positions agree with TRBD1. The CDR3 spans 13 residues. With V trimmed by 5 bases and J by 11 bases, 7 bases remained unmatched. The CDR3 region is CASSTTGGQAQHF. CDR3 DNA: TGTGCCAGCAGTACTACAGGGGGCCAGGCCCAGCATTTT.

This clonotype came up a few times. V and J are TRBV6-5 and TRBJ1-6, with D unclear. The germline V gene encodes CDR1 MNHEY and CDR2 SVGAGI. The CDR3 is 18 amino acids. V lost 2 bases and J 0 bases, leaving 14 bases between the germline ends. CDR3 DNA: TGTGCCAGCAGTTACCCCCCGGGTGGAAGCTCCTATAATTCACCCCTCCACTTT. Protein: CASSYPPGGSSYNSPLHF.

This chain links TRBV24-1 with TRBJ1-2, with 11 bases that match TRBD1. V lost 7 bases, J lost 6 bases, and 6 bases stayed unmatched. Per the germline V gene, CDR1 is KGHDR and CDR2 is SFDVKD. This CDR3 region has 14 residues. The CDR3 here is CATSRGQGANGYTF. DNA for the CDR3: TGTGCCACCAGCCGTGGACAGGGGGCTAATGGCTACACCTTC.